Shown below are 14 T cell receptor beta chains from a single sample sequenced in a study of CD8 T cells in Susac syndrome. A quantity of about 0.5 to 1 ug RNA underwent reverse transcription using random hexamers. Using its own MiXCR run on the immunoSEQ multiplex PCR reads, TCRdb lists one record per CDR3 protein. This table has 300,000 or so distinct CDR3 sequences, around 92% appearing once. The specimen was CD4+ T cells from PBMCs. Receptors were obtained from a human donor with multiple sclerosis.

The chain has TRBV7-9 and TRBJ2-1, with 11 positions matching TRBD2. The CDR3 is 17 residues long. J gave up 4 bases and V 4 bases, and 9 bases lay outside the gene matches. From germline, CDR1 is SEHNR and CDR2 FQNEAQ (reference sequence). The CDR3 is CASSSPTSGDLYNEQFF. Here the CDR3 DNA reads TGTGCCAGCAGCTCCCCGACTAGCGGGGATTTATACAATGAGCAGTTCTTC.

In nucleotides, the CDR3 is TGCAGTGCGAGACCATCGATCTATGGCTACACCTTC. This sequence encodes CSARPSIYGYTF. The chain links TRBV20-1 to TRBJ1-2; D is unresolved. Trimming shortened V by 6 bases and J by 4 bases, and 12 bases separated the two germline ends. Germline V CDR1 and CDR2: DFQATT, SNEGSKA (reference sequence). The CDR3 has 12 amino acids.

The rearrangement uses TRBV7-9 and TRBJ2-7; TRBD2 is a possible D gene (5 bases). This CDR3 comprises 14 residues. Trimming left V 3 bases short and J 7 bases short, with 16 bases between. Germline values: CDR1 SEHNR, CDR2 FQNEAQ (reference sequence). In nucleotides, the CDR3 is TGTGCCAGCAGCTTTTTAGCGCTGTATGGGGAGCAGTACTTC. The encoded protein is CASSFLALYGEQYF.

The J gene is TRBJ1-4, the V gene TRBV7-9; D might be TRBD1 (6 bases). Trimming pared 5 bases from V and 5 bases from J, leaving 15 bases between. The CDR3 spans 15 residues. CDR1 and CDR2 (germline): SEHNR, FQNEAQ (reference sequence). The CDR3 DNA is TGTGCCAGCAGCCCACGAGGAGGGGGGAATGAAAAACTGTTTTTT. It is translated as CASSPRGGGNEKLFF.

This clonotype appeared once. The chain has TRBV29-1 and TRBJ1-1, with D tentatively TRBD1 (6 bases). Germline V gives CDR1 SQVTM, CDR2 ANQGSEA. Trimming left V 7 bases short and J 10 bases short, with 16 bases between. This CDR3 is built from 11 residues. This chain's CDR3 is CSAERGAVAFF. CDR3 nucleotide sequence: TGCAGCGCCGAGCGGGGGGCTGTAGCTTTCTTT.

The chain couples TRBV12-3 or TRBV12-4 to TRBJ1-2, with D hard to call. Trimming removed 1 base from V and 7 bases from J, with 4 bases in between. This CDR3 has 11 amino acids. The CDR3 DNA follows: TGTGCCAGCAGTTTAGGGACTGGCTACACCTTC. Translation gives CASSLGTGYTF.

The chain links TRBV12-3 or TRBV12-4 to TRBJ2-7, with TRBD1 matching over 7 bases. Trimming at V came to 4 bases and at J to 3 bases, leaving 15 bases not matched to a gene. The CDR3 spans 17 residues. The CDR3, as DNA: TGTGCCAGCAGTTCCCAGAGGATGGACAGGCGCATCTACGAGCAGTACTTC. Its translation is CASSSQRMDRRIYEQYF.

This rearrangement joins TRBV6-1 to TRBJ2-6, with TRBD1 identical over 7 bases. With 6 bases clipped from V and 0 bases from J, the junction kept 5 bases outside the gene matches. CDR1 is MNHNS and CDR2 is SASEGT in the germline V gene. The CDR3 is made up of 16 amino acids. The CDR3 nucleotides are TGTGCCAGCAGGAGGGACAGTATCTCTGGGGCCAACGTCCTGACTTTC. Encoded protein: CASRRDSISGANVLTF.

Notes on this clonotype: Sequence at one end of the junction differs from germline and may be a read error. The CDR3 DNA reads as TGTGCCAGCAGCTTACGTACCGGGACAGGGGACGAACAGTACTTC. Translation: CASSLRTGTGDEQYF. V usage is TRBV7-9 and J usage is TRBJ2-7; 10 positions agree with TRBD1. The V gene's germline CDR1 is SEHNR and CDR2 FQNEAQ (reference sequence). This CDR3 has 15 amino acids.

V and J are TRBV30 and TRBJ1-5; 7 bases line up with TRBD1. This CDR3 contains 15 residues. Trimming took 4 bases from V and 4 from J; bases not matched to a gene: 10. Germline V gives CDR1 GTSNPN, CDR2 SVGIG (reference sequence). CDR3 loop: CAWIRVDRENQPQHF. CDR3 coding DNA: TGTGCCTGGATTCGGGTAGACAGGGAAAATCAGCCCCAGCATTTT.

This sequence joins TRBV7-3 and TRBJ2-7; 8 bases match TRBD2. J was trimmed by 7 bases and V by 5 bases; bases with no gene match: 10. This CDR3 region has 14 residues. Germline lookup yields CDR1 SGHTA and CDR2 FQGTGA. CDR3 region: CASSPGGGRLEQYF. CDR3 DNA: TGTGCCAGCAGCCCCGGGGGGGGCAGGTTGGAGCAGTACTTC. Drawing the rest from reference TRBV7-3 and TRBJ2-7, the complete variable domain is GAGVSQTPSNKVTEKGKYVELRCDPISGHTALYWYRQSLGQGPEFLIYFQGTGAADDSGLPNDRFFAVRPEGSVSTLKIQRTERGDSAVYLCASSPGGGRLEQYFGPGTRLTVT.

The chain carries TRBV7-9 and TRBJ2-5; 9 nucleotides align to TRBD2. This CDR3 spans 16 amino acids. Germline values: CDR1 SEHNR, CDR2 FQNEAQ (reference sequence). V lost 2 bases and J lost 2; bases outside the gene matches: 6. CDR3 coding DNA: TGTGCCAGCAGCTTACTAGCGGGACCTTTACAAGAGACCCAGTACTTC. This gives the protein CASSLLAGPLQETQYF.

The CDR3 DNA reads TGCAGTGCTAGAGAGGAGGGCAGGGGGGACACCATATATTTT. This codes for CSAREEGRGDTIYF. The V call is TRBV20-1, the J call TRBJ1-3, with TRBD1 matching over 7 bases. Losses at the gene ends were 0 bases for V and 8 bases for J; bases not matched to a gene: 7. This CDR3 spans 14 amino acids. CDR1 is DFQATT, CDR2 SNEGSKA, per germline (reference sequence).

The chain couples TRBV20-1 to TRBJ1-3; D unresolved. Trimming removed 1 base from V and 0 bases from J, with 10 bases in between. This CDR3 is built from 15 residues. The germline V gene encodes CDR1 DFQATT and CDR2 SNEGSKA (reference sequence). The CDR3 reads CSARVGADSGNTIYF. The CDR3 nucleotides are TGCAGTGCTAGAGTGGGTGCAGACTCTGGAAACACCATATATTTT.